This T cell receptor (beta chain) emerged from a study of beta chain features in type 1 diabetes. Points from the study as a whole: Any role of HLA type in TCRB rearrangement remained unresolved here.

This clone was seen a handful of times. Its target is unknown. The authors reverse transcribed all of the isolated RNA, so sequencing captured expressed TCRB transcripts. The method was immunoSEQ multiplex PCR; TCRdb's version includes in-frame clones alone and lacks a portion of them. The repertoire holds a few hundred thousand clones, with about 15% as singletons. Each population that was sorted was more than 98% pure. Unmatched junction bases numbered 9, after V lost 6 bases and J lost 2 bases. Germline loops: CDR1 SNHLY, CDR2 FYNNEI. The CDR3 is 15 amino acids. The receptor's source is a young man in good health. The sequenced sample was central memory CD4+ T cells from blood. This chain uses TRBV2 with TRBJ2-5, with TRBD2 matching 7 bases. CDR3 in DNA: TGTGCCAGCAGCCACTCGGGAGGCCGACAAGAGACCCAGTACTTC. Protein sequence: CASSHSGGRQETQYF.